This is a list of T cell receptor beta chains from one sample in a study of response to subunit inactivated influenza vaccine. TCRdb reprocessed the RT-PCR reads via MiXCR and lists one record per CDR3 protein. Of 700,000 to 900,000 distinct CDR3 sequences in the sample, over 20% were seen once. The input for sequencing was PBMCs from blood, taken around 5 days after vaccination. All receptors come from a man in his fifties or sixties who received an inactivated influenza vaccine. Both conserved end residues are part of each CDR3. D genes are given only for firm matches. Clone size appears in some rows only: once, few, many, or a class for an expanded clone.

V,D,size,J,DNA,CDR3
TRBV6-5,NA,few,TRBJ2-5,TGTGCCAGCAGTTACATTGGGTCAGGGCACACAGCGGAGACCCAGTACTTC,CASSYIGSGHTAETQYF
TRBV12-3/TRBV12-4,TRBD2,few,TRBJ2-1,TGTGCCAGCAGTTCCCTGACTAGCGGGGGGGCCCCGGATGAGCAGTTCTTC,CASSSLTSGGAPDEQFF
TRBV5-6,NA,many,TRBJ2-3,TGTGCCAGCAGCCGGGAACGATACACAGATACGCAGTATTTT,CASSRERYTDTQYF
TRBV20-1,TRBD2,NA,TRBJ2-7,TGCAGTGCTGGGGACCTAGCGGGGGGACCTTACGAGCAGTACTTC,CSAGDLAGGPYEQYF
TRBV11-2,NA,NA,TRBJ2-3,TGTGCCAGCTCCGGTTATGACAGCACAGATACGCAGTATTTT,CASSGYDSTDTQYF
TRBV20-1,TRBD1,NA,TRBJ2-1,TGCAGTGCTAATAGAAGGGACAGGGTCGCCAATGAGCAGTTCTTC,CSANRRDRVANEQFF
TRBV10-1,TRBD1,once,TRBJ1-2,TGCGCCAGCAGCGAGACGGGACAGCCCAGGGGTGGCTACACCTTC,CASSETGQPRGGYTF
TRBV20-1,NA,NA,TRBJ2-1,TGCAGTGCTGAGAACAGGTTAATCTCCTACAATGAGCAGTTCTTC,CSAENRLISYNEQFF
TRBV20-1,NA,few,TRBJ2-5,TGCAGTGCGCTTCCTCCCACCGTAGCCGAGAACCAAGAGACCCAGTACTTC,CSALPPTVAENQETQYF
TRBV29-1,NA,NA,TRBJ2-3,TGCAGCGGTTGGCTGGAGACAGATACGCAGTATTTT,CSGWLETDTQYF
TRBV2,NA,few,TRBJ2-5,TGTGCCAGCACCCAACTGGACGGACAAGAGACCCAGTACTTC,CASTQLDGQETQYF
TRBV27,TRBD2,few,TRBJ2-7,TGTGCCAGCAGTTCCCGGACTAGCGGGGTCTACGAGCAGTACTTC,CASSSRTSGVYEQYF
TRBV7-2,TRBD1,few,TRBJ1-1,TGTGCCAGCAGCCGCGACAGGGACGGCACTGAAGCTTTCTTT,CASSRDRDGTEAFF
TRBV7-2,TRBD2,NA,TRBJ2-3,TGTGCCAGCAGCTTAATAGCGGGAGTGGCAGATACGCAGTATTTT,CASSLIAGVADTQYF
TRBV4-3,NA,few,TRBJ2-7,TGCGCCAGCAGCCACAACATGGCGGAGGCCTACGAGCAGTACTTC,CASSHNMAEAYEQYF
TRBV20-1,NA,NA,TRBJ1-6,TGCAGTGCTAGCGTGGACAGCACCAATAATTCACCCCTCCACTTT,CSASVDSTNNSPLHF
TRBV6-1,NA,NA,TRBJ1-3,TGTGCCAGCAGAGCAGGGTTAGGAAACACCATATATTTT,CASRAGLGNTIYF
TRBV6-5,NA,NA,TRBJ1-4,TGTGCCAGCAGTTACAGTCAGTACCATGAAAAACTGTTTTTT,CASSYSQYHEKLFF
TRBV11-3,TRBD2,NA,TRBJ2-7,TGTGCCAGCAGCTCATCGGGAGGCCCTTTCGCCGAGCAGTACTTC,CASSSSGGPFAEQYF
TRBV5-1,TRBD1,NA,TRBJ2-7,TGCGCCAGCAGCTTGCATCCTGGGACAGGGCAATGGGGTTCCTACGAGCAGTACTTC,CASSLHPGTGQWGSYEQYF
TRBV20-1,NA,NA,TRBJ2-1,TGCAGTGCCCCACAGGGAGGGGGGGTTTACAATGAGCAGTTCTTC,CSAPQGGGVYNEQFF
TRBV5-1,NA,NA,TRBJ1-2,TGCGCCAGCAGCTTCTGGACGGTAGACTATGGCTACACCTTC,CASSFWTVDYGYTF
TRBV12-3/TRBV12-4,NA,many,TRBJ1-1,TGTGCCAGCAGTTTGCACAGGAACACTGAAGCTTTCTTT,CASSLHRNTEAFF
TRBV30,TRBD2,NA,TRBJ2-1,TGTGCCTGGAGTGTAGTGGGAGCTAGCGGGAGGATCGGTGAGCAGTTCTTC,CAWSVVGASGRIGEQFF
TRBV5-1,NA,NA,TRBJ2-5,TGCGCCAGCAGCTTGACAGGGTTAGCGACCCAGTACTTC,CASSLTGLATQYF
TRBV6-5,NA,few,TRBJ1-1,TGTGCCAGCAGTTACAGGGCAGGGCGCCATGAAGCTTTCTTT,CASSYRAGRHEAFF
TRBV29-1,NA,NA,TRBJ2-5,TGCAGCGTTGAGGGACAAGAGACCCAGTACTTC,CSVEGQETQYF
TRBV20-1,NA,NA,TRBJ1-1,TGCAGTGCTAGAGATGGAGCCAGGGTCCCTGAAGCTTTCTTT,CSARDGARVPEAFF
TRBV20-1,TRBD1,NA,TRBJ1-1,TGCAGTGCTAGAGAAACAGGGGGGAACACTGAAGCTTTCTTT,CSARETGGNTEAFF
TRBV4-3,TRBD2,NA,TRBJ2-2,TGCGCCAGCAGCGTCGGGGGGTGGGGCACCGGGGAGCTGTTTTTT,CASSVGGWGTGELFF
TRBV9,NA,NA,TRBJ1-1,TGTGCCAGCAGCGTAGACGGGGGCGACAAGGAAGCTTTCTTT,CASSVDGGDKEAFF
TRBV27,TRBD2,NA,TRBJ2-7,TGTGCCAGCAGGCAAAGCGGGGCGGCCTACGAGCAGTACTTC,CASRQSGAAYEQYF